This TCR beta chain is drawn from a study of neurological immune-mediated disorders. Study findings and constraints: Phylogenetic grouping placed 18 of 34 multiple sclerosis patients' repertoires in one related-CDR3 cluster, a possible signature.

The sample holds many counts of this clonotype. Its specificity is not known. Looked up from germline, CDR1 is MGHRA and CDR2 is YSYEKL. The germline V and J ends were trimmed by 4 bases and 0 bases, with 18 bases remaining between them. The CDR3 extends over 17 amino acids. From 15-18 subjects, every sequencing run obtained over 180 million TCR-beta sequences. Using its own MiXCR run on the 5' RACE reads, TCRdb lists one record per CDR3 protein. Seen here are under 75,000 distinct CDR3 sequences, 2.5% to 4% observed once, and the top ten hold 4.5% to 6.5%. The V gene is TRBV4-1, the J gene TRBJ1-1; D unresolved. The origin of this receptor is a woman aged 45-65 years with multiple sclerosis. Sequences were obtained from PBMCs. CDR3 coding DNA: TGCGCCAGCAGCCCCCTGGCGTTGCAAATCATGAACACTGAAGCTTTCTTT. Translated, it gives CASSPLALQIMNTEAFF.